Listed below are T cell receptor beta chains from one sample, sequenced in a study of cytomegalovirus exposure and HLA in healthy donors. Clones were sequenced by immunoSEQ multiplex PCR, and TCRdb holds only the in-frame ones, with some missing. The sample lists 90,000 to 120,000 clones, 74% occurring once. The sequenced sample consisted of PBMCs. Receptor source: a man aged 45-60 years in good health and CMV-seropositive. The CDR3 runs from the conserved cysteine through the conserved F or W. Clone size is stated in some rows and not others, as once, few, many or a class when expanded.

len,abundance,v_gene,j_gene,CDR3aa
16,NA,TRBV19,TRBJ2-1,CASSIWALSSYNEQFF
13,NA,TRBV5-1,TRBJ1-1,CASNSNQNTEAFF
13,NA,TRBV18,TRBJ1-2,CASSPDRAYGYTF
14,NA,TRBV30,TRBJ1-4,CAWSTQGYSEKLFF
15,NA,TRBV4-2,TRBJ2-4,CASSHGGRAKNIQYF
16,NA,TRBV7-2,TRBJ2-1,CASSFLRRGGYNEQFF
15,NA,TRBV19,TRBJ1-2,CASSIMEGKTDGYTF
15,NA,TRBV11-2,TRBJ2-1,CASSLERQTYNEQFF
13,NA,TRBV6-5,TRBJ2-7,CASSTRTGGEQYF
17,NA,TRBV4-2,TRBJ2-7,CASSQAGLAGLGDEQYF
15,NA,TRBV29-1,TRBJ2-1,CSAGYRDSPRREQFF
15,few,TRBV10-3,TRBJ1-2,CAISGPGGDFNGYTF
14,NA,TRBV5-1,TRBJ2-3,CASSATGATDTQYF
15,NA,TRBV2,TRBJ2-5,CASSPGSGIRETQYF
15,once,TRBV9,TRBJ1-6,CASSRDNKPLSPLHF
14,few,TRBV29-1,TRBJ1-1,CSGLMRRPTSEAFF
15,NA,TRBV18,TRBJ2-7,CASSPRGQDSYEQYF
15,NA,TRBV13,TRBJ1-6,CASNRQLTANSPLHF
14,NA,TRBV5-8,TRBJ2-3,CASSLGGSTDTQYF
15,NA,TRBV13,TRBJ1-3,CASSLGTGVSDTIYF
13,NA,TRBV2,TRBJ2-1,CASSVALTGEQFF
14,NA,TRBV6-5,TRBJ1-2,CASSADRGDYGYTF
14,NA,TRBV19,TRBJ2-2,CASSTGANTGELFF
15,NA,TRBV18,TRBJ2-7,CASSPTTGLAVEQYF
14,few,TRBV5-1,TRBJ1-5,CASSLGVEGQPQHF
12,few,TRBV30,TRBJ1-2,CAWSVGGGGYTF
15,NA,TRBV6-6,TRBJ2-5,CASSYRRLAEETQYF
15,NA,TRBV7-9,TRBJ1-4,CASSFQGMLSEKLFF
11,NA,TRBV20-1,TRBJ2-1,CSARLIGEQFF
14,NA,TRBV2,TRBJ1-2,CASSQRGGNYGYTF
16,few,TRBV5-1,TRBJ2-2,CASSLGGTANTGELFF
13,NA,TRBV7-9,TRBJ2-7,CASSPPGTSGANF
14,NA,TRBV28,TRBJ2-2,CASSLTGNTGELFF
13,NA,TRBV5-8,TRBJ2-7,CASSLQGRYEQYF
15,few,TRBV5-1,TRBJ2-1,CASSLTSGVYNEQFF
15,once,TRBV5-1,TRBJ2-7,CASRPGTGVDGEQYF
16,NA,TRBV6-4,TRBJ1-2,CAILTPGQAHNYGYTF
15,NA,TRBV5-4,TRBJ2-3,CASSLGGGSTDTQYF
15,NA,TRBV2,TRBJ2-5,CASRKTSGGAETQYF
13,NA,TRBV27,TRBJ2-5,CASRFDRGETQYF
13,NA,TRBV2,TRBJ1-2,CASSAGGSYGYTF
15,NA,TRBV5-1,NA,CASSPPGGRASEQYF
15,NA,TRBV4-1,TRBJ1-4,CASSHSGTGMEKLFF
13,NA,TRBV4-1,TRBJ2-3,CASSQVPFGTQYF
13,NA,TRBV7-7,TRBJ2-2,CASSLDRGGELFF
13,few,TRBV9,TRBJ1-1,CASSGQGFPEAFF
16,NA,TRBV7-2,TRBJ2-1,CASSLLPGTPYNEQFF
15,NA,TRBV4-1,TRBJ2-5,CASSPRQGAQETQYF
13,NA,TRBV6-1,TRBJ1-3,CASRDTGGNTIYF
15,NA,TRBV6-5,TRBJ2-2,CASREGTGGTGELFF
16,few,TRBV19,TRBJ1-1,CASSLRLGPGGTEAFF
14,NA,TRBV7-8,TRBJ1-4,CASSLSSTNEKLFF
12,NA,TRBV19,TRBJ2-7,CASKGQGFEQYF
14,NA,TRBV5-1,TRBJ2-3,CASSLPQGTDTQYF